This TCR beta chain was found in a study of cytomegalovirus exposure and HLA in healthy donors. PCR amplification relied on 60 Vbeta primers (plus 13 Jbeta primers). Data came from immunoSEQ multiplex PCR; TCRdb stores just in-frame clones and leaves some out. The table lists just over 150,000 clones, 80% of them singletons, with about 6.3% in the top ten. The CDR3 contains 14 residues. V shed 5 bases and J shed 5 bases, with 15 bases lying between them. Germline-derived CDR1 and CDR2 are SEHNR and FQNEAQ (reference sequence). Material: PBMCs. J is TRBJ1-2 and V is TRBV7-9; TRBD1 is a possible D gene (5 bases). The clonotype was recovered from a male donor in good health and CMV-seropositive. CDR3 coding DNA: TGTGCCAGCAGCGCGGGACCGGATTGGTATGGCTACACCTTC. Encoded protein: CASSAGPDWYGYTF.